These 9 T cell receptor beta chains were sequenced from one sample in a study of blood T cell repertoires in COVID-19. Profiling relied on immunoSEQ multiplex PCR, and the TCRdb table lists in-frame clones only, not all of them. The sample includes some 200,000 clones, 75% to 80% of them seen just once. Sequencing was carried out using peripheral blood. These receptors all come from a woman aged 45-65 years with active or convalescent COVID-19.

The chain uses TRBV7-2 and TRBJ2-2, with D possibly being TRBD1 (7 bases). Looked up from germline, CDR1 is SGHTA and CDR2 is FQGNSA. This CDR3 contains 15 residues. With 2 bases removed from V and 5 bases from J, the gap between germline ends came to 12 bases. In nucleotides, the CDR3 is TGTGCCAGCAGCTTAAGGGGGCGGGATACCGGGGAGCTGTTTTTT. This gives the protein CASSLRGRDTGELFF.

V is TRBV2 and J is TRBJ1-6; perhaps TRBD1 as D (5 bases). This CDR3 has 17 residues. Trimming pared 8 bases from V and 0 bases from J, leaving 17 bases between. CDR1 and CDR2 (germline): SNHLY, FYNNEI. CDR3 sequence (DNA): TGTGCCAGCTCAGGGCTGTTTAGGGGCTCCTATAATTCACCCCTCCACTTT. Its protein product is CASSGLFRGSYNSPLHF.

For this clone: Other DNA sequences in this sample translate to the same CDR3. The chain carries TRBV12-3 or TRBV12-4 and TRBJ2-2; 8 nucleotides agree with TRBD2. The CDR3 length is 13 residues. V lost 6 bases and J lost 5; bases outside the gene matches: 2. CDR3 nucleotide sequence: TGTGCCAGCAGCCCGGGGGGGACCGGGGAGCTGTTTTTT. It encodes CASSPGGTGELFF.

The rearrangement joins TRBV7-2 to TRBJ2-3; D is possibly TRBD2 (5 bases). V lost 2 bases to trimming and J lost 0 bases, with 21 bases between them. The germline CDR1 and CDR2 sequences are SGHTA and FQGNSA. The CDR3 runs 19 residues. This chain's CDR3 is CASSLKGSLAQKSTDTQYF. The CDR3 bases are TGTGCCAGCAGCTTAAAAGGTTCGCTAGCTCAAAAAAGCACAGATACGCAGTATTTT. The variable domain in full, with the rest retrieved from reference TRBV7-2 and TRBJ2-3, is GAGVSQSPSNKVTEKGKDVELRCDPISGHTALYWYRQSLGQGLEFLIYFQGNSAPDKSGLPSDRFSAERTGGSVSTLTIQRTQQEDSAVYLCASSLKGSLAQKSTDTQYFGPGTRLTVL.

The chain combines TRBV7-9 with TRBJ1-6; D unresolved. Trimming pared 3 bases from V and 4 bases from J, leaving 7 bases between. The CDR3 has 14 residues. Germline V gene sequence: CDR1 SEHNR, CDR2 FQNEAQ (reference sequence). CDR3 DNA sequence: TGTGCCAGCAGCTTGAACGAGTATAATTCACCCCTCCACTTT. Residues: CASSLNEYNSPLHF.

The genes are TRBV30 and TRBJ1-2; D gene ambiguous. Germline CDR1 GTSNPN, CDR2 SVGIG (reference sequence). V was clipped by 4 bases and J by 4 bases, with 16 bases between them. This CDR3 is built from 14 residues. Here the CDR3 DNA reads TGTGCCTGGAACAGAGGGTTCCGGGGCTATGGCTACACCTTC. Protein product: CAWNRGFRGYGYTF.

The chain joins TRBV10-1 to TRBJ1-1; 10 positions match TRBD1. The CDR3 is made up of 15 amino acids. Germline V lookup: CDR1 WNHNN, CDR2 SYGVQD (reference sequence). After removal of 3 bases from V and 5 bases from J, the junction contained 6 bases not matched to a gene. CDR3 in amino acids: CASSDGRDRGTEAFF. In DNA form, the CDR3 reads TGCGCCAGCAGTGACGGCCGGGACAGGGGAACTGAAGCTTTCTTT.

Here the CDR3 reads CASRKSDRQETQYF. The CDR3 bases are TGTGCCAGCAGAAAATCGGACAGGCAAGAGACCCAGTACTTC. The chain couples TRBV4-2 to TRBJ2-5, with 7 bases that match TRBD1. The CDR3 extends over 14 amino acids. V shed 6 bases and J 2 bases; nucleotides not matched to a gene: 6. Per germline, CDR1 LGHNA and CDR2 YNFKEQ.

The V gene is TRBV3-1 (or the pseudogene TRBV3-2), the J gene TRBJ2-7; TRBD2 might be the D (6 bases). V was cut by 2 bases and J by 3 bases, with 14 bases left in between. There are 15 residues in the CDR3. Per germline, CDR1 LGHDT and CDR2 YNNKEL (reference sequence). The chain's CDR3 is CASSQNGGGIYEQYF. In DNA form, the CDR3 reads TGTGCCAGCAGCCAAAACGGCGGCGGGATCTACGAGCAGTACTTC.